The 2 T cell receptor beta chains given below trace back to one sample, sequenced in a study of cytomegalovirus exposure and HLA in healthy donors. PCR involved 60 Vbeta and 13 Jbeta primers. Assay: immunoSEQ multiplex PCR; the TCRdb copy retains only in-frame clones and omits some. The data show around 170,000 clones, roughly 78% seen once. Sequenced sample: PBMCs. Every receptor here comes from a woman aged 50 to 60 in good health and CMV-seropositive.

The chain is built from TRBV5-4 and TRBJ2-5, with TRBD2 as a possible D gene (5 bases). The CDR3 covers 14 residues. Germline V gene lookup returns CDR1 SGHNT and CDR2 YYREEE (reference sequence). V was clipped by 6 bases and J by 0 bases, with 12 bases between them. The CDR3 is CASKEAGYQETQYF. For the CDR3, the DNA is TGTGCCAGCAAGGAGGCCGGGTACCAAGAGACCCAGTACTTC.

The J gene is TRBJ1-5, the V gene TRBV19, with 7 nucleotides matching TRBD1. In germline, CDR1 is LNHDA, CDR2 SQIVND (reference sequence). V dropped 5 bases and J dropped 3; count of bases not matched to a gene: 4. This CDR3 is 14 amino acids long. CDR3 sequence: CASSPDRDNQPQHF. The CDR3 coding sequence is TGTGCCAGTAGTCCAGACAGGGACAATCAGCCCCAGCATTTT.